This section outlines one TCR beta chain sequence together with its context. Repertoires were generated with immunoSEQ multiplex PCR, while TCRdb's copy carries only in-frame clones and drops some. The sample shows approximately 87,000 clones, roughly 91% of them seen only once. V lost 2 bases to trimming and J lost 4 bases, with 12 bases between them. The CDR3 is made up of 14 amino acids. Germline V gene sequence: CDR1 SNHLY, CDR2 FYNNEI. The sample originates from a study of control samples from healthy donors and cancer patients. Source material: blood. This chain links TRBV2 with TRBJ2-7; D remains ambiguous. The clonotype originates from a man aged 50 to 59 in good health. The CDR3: CASSEKGLGYEQYF. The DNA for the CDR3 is TGTGCCAGCAGTGAAAAAGGGTTGGGTTACGAGCAGTACTTC.